This T cell receptor beta chain is drawn from a study of cytomegalovirus exposure and HLA in healthy donors. Across the study: The 550 to 800 first-cohort repertoires and the 130 or so validation repertoires shared the same platform, a later analysis reported. Study-wide findings and caveats: Published work reported that the classifier diagnosed cytomegalovirus status with high specificity and sensitivity. Overall, around 150 TCR beta chains were annotated as cytomegalovirus-associated.

From the 120-subject validation cohort, which was separate from the approximately 700-subject first cohort, the donors were drawn. The CDR3 comprises 14 residues, both ends counted. CDR1 is SNHLY and CDR2 is FYNNEI in the germline V gene. Remarks on this clone: The antigen remains undetermined. The CDR3 does not end in the conserved phenylalanine or tryptophan, so this is likely a read error. The limits of the CDR3 on the DNA are not certain, so only TCRdb's listed CDR3 is given.

Using immunoSEQ multiplex PCR, the repertoire was profiled, and TCRdb retains in-frame clones only, with some absent. The sample records about 82,000 clones, around 94% being singletons. The V and J genes are TRBV2 and TRBJ2-7; TRBD1, as called in the table, went unchecked against the DNA. The sample comprised PBMCs. This receptor was identified in a man aged 18 to 29 in good health and CMV-seronegative. The CDR3 reads CASNRDRGNPMIEL.